This TCR beta chain is from a study of human T cells and chemical hapten exposure. The wider study: Throughout the roughly 25-week study, diphenylcyclopropenone was applied weekly to the patients' scalps. Study-wide results and limits: Versus controls, expanded TCRs had significantly more large CDR3 similarity clusters. DPC sensitization produced no change in TCRs with frequency above 1 in 1000.

Specified treatment: therapeutic diphenylcyclopropenone sensitization with weekly scalp DPC. This clonotype was picked up a small number of times. Its target is unknown. Single cDNA molecules in the library carried unique molecular identifiers attached during preparation. TCRdb ran MiXCR on the reads and lists one entry per CDR3 protein. Here the sample spans thousands of distinct CDR3 sequences, around 48% being singletons. The germline V and J ends were trimmed by 9 bases and 3 bases, with 12 bases remaining between them. Germline lookup yields CDR1 SGHRS and CDR2 YFSETQ. CDR3 size: 13 residues. The source is an adult with alopecia areata. Some clones in this sample may be carry-over from other donors' samples. This table probably holds off-target reads from a library built for another chain. V is TRBV5-1 and J is TRBJ2-2, with D uncertain. This specimen was whole blood, taken before DPC sensitization or 2, 6, or about 24 weeks after (not recorded which). DNA of the CDR3: TGCGCCACTATAGATAGAGACACCGGGGAGCTGTTTTTT. It yields the protein CATIDRDTGELFF. Filled out from reference TRBV5-1 and TRBJ2-2, the complete variable domain reads KAGVTQTPRYLIKTRGQQVTLSCSPISGHRSVSWYQQTPGQGLQFLFEYFSETQRNKGNFPGRFSGRQFSNSRSEMNVSTLELGDSALYLCATIDRDTGELFFGEGSRLTVL.